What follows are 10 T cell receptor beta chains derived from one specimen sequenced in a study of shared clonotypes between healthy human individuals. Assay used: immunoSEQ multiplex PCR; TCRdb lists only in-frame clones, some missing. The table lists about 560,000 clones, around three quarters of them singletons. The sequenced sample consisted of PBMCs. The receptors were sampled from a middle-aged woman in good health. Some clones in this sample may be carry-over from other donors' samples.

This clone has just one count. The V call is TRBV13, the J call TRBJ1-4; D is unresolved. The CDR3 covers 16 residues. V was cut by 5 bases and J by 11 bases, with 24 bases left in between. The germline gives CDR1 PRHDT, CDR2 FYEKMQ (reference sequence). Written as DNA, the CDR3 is TGTGCCAGCAGCCCCCGGGATTACCGGGATCAGTCGAAACTGTTTTTT. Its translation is CASSPRDYRDQSKLFF.

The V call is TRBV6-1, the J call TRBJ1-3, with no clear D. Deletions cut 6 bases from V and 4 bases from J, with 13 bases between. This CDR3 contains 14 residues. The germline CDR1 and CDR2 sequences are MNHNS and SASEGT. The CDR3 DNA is TGTGCCAGCAGCCGAGCAGGCGGGGGAAACACCATATATTTT. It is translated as CASSRAGGGNTIYF.

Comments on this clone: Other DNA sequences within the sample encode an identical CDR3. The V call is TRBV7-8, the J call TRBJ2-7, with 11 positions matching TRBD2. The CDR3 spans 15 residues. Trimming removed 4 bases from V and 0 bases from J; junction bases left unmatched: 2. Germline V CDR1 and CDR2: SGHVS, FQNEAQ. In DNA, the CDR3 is TGTGCCAGCAGCTGGACTAGCGGGTCCTCCTACGAGCAGTACTTC. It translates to CASSWTSGSSYEQYF.

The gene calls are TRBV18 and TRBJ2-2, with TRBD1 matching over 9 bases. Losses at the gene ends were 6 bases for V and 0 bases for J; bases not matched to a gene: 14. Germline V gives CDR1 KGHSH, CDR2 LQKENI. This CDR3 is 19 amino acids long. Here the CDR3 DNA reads TGTGCCAGCTCCCTGGGACCGGGACAGGGATCCTCGAACACCGGGGAGCTGTTTTTT. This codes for CASSLGPGQGSSNTGELFF.

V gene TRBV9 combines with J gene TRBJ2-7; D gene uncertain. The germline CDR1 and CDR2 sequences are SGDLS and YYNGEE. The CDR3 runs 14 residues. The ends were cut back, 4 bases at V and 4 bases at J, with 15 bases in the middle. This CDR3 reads CASSPELWGYEQYF. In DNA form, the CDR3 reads TGTGCCAGCAGCCCCGAGTTGTGGGGATACGAGCAGTACTTC.

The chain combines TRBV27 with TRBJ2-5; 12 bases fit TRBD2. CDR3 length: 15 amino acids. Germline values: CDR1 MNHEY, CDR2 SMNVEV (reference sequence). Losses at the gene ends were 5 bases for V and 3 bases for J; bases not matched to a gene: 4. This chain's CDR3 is CASSLRTSGKETQYF. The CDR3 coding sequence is TGTGCCAGCAGTCTGCGGACTAGCGGGAAAGAGACCCAGTACTTC.

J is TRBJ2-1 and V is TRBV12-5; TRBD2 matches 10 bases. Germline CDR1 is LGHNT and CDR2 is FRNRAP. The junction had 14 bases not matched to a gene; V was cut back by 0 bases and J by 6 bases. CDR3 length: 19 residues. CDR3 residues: CASGLVIGSGRTRGNEQFF. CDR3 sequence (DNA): TGTGCTAGTGGTTTGGTAATCGGTAGCGGGAGGACAAGGGGCAATGAGCAGTTCTTC.

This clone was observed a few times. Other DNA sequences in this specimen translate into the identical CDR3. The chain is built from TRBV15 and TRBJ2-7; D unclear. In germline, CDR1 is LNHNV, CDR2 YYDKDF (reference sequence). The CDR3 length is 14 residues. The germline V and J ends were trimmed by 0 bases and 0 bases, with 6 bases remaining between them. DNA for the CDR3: TGTGCCACCAGCAGAGATAGAAGCTCCTACGAGCAGTACTTC. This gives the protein CATSRDRSSYEQYF.

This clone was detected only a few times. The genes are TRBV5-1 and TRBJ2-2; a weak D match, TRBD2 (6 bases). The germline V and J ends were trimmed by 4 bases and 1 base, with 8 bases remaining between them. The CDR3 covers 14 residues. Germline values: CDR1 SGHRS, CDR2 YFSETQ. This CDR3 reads CASSTGGNTGELFF. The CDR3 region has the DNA TGCGCCAGCAGCACCGGGGGGAACACCGGGGAGCTGTTTTTT.

CDR3: CASGFLTGTQPQHF. The CDR3 DNA reads TGTGCCAGTGGTTTCCTGACAGGGACTCAGCCCCAGCATTTT. The rearrangement links TRBV19 to TRBJ1-5; 7 bases map to TRBD1. CDR3 size: 14 residues. V shed 8 bases, J shed 6 bases, and the junction held 10 bases outside the gene matches. Germline CDR1 reads LNHDA; CDR2 reads SQIVND (reference sequence).